Following are 22 T cell receptor beta chains from one sample sequenced in a study of T cells in Graves' hyperthyroidism and ophthalmopathy. The investigators amplified TCR beta CDR3 regions from RNA transcripts. When the TCR CDR3 underwent first-round RT-PCR, the HTBI primer set was used. TCRdb used MiXCR to reprocess the multiplex PCR reads, holding one entry per CDR3 protein. The sample includes roughly 170,000 distinct CDR3 sequences, just under 9.5% of them seen just once. The sample was blood. Receptor source: a woman under 30 with Graves' hyperthyroidism that later progressed to Graves' ophthalmopathy.

This clonotype showed up many times. The chain carries TRBV6-2 or TRBV6-3 and TRBJ1-1; 8 positions match TRBD1. The CDR3 consists of 17 residues. The germline V gene has CDR1 MNHEY and CDR2 SVGEGT. V lost 2 bases, J lost 0 bases, and 8 bases stayed unmatched. The CDR3 here is CASSYPDRGPMNTEAFF. The CDR3 DNA reads as TGTGCCAGCAGTTACCCTGACAGGGGCCCTATGAACACTGAAGCTTTCTTT.

This clonotype appeared a few times. The chain uses TRBV27 and TRBJ2-1; 9 nucleotides align to TRBD2. This CDR3 contains 14 residues. Germline V lookup: CDR1 MNHEY, CDR2 SMNVEV (reference sequence). Trimming removed 3 bases from V and 6 bases from J; junction bases left unmatched: 3. CDR3 protein: CASSLATSGNEQFF. The CDR3 DNA is TGTGCCAGCAGTTTGGCGACTAGCGGCAATGAGCAGTTCTTC.

This clonotype has ten or more counts. The chain couples TRBV30 to TRBJ1-5; 9 bases are shared with TRBD1. The germline V gene has CDR1 GTSNPN and CDR2 SVGIG (reference sequence). This CDR3 is 15 amino acids long. J lost 0 bases, V lost 6 bases, and 6 bases had no gene match. The CDR3 sequence: CACTQQGASNQPQHF. The CDR3 DNA reads TGTGCCTGTACCCAACAGGGGGCTAGCAATCAGCCCCAGCATTTT.

This clonotype occurred a few times. V usage is TRBV3-1 and J usage is TRBJ1-5; D is possibly TRBD1 (5 bases). The V gene's germline CDR1 is LGHDT and CDR2 YNNKEL (reference sequence). V was trimmed by 0 bases and J by 4 bases, leaving 13 bases between them. The CDR3 has 16 residues. This CDR3 is CASSQDAGGRNQPQHF. In DNA, the CDR3 is TGTGCCAGCAGCCAAGATGCCGGGGGGAGGAATCAGCCCCAGCATTTT.

Many counts were recorded for this clonotype. The rearrangement joins TRBV6-1 to TRBJ1-5, with unresolved D. Germline values: CDR1 MNHNS, CDR2 SASEGT. The CDR3 contains 13 residues. V dropped 4 bases and J dropped 4 bases, with 8 bases sitting between them. The CDR3 reads CASSGHVNQPQHF. The DNA for the CDR3 is TGTGCCAGCAGTGGACACGTGAATCAGCCCCAGCATTTT.

This clonotype was seen repeatedly, ten times or more. The rearrangement uses TRBV5-6 and TRBJ2-7; a weak D match, TRBD1 (5 bases). The V gene lost 1 base and the J gene lost 6 bases, with 14 bases spanning the gap. The CDR3 consists of 14 residues. In germline, CDR1 is SGHDT, CDR2 YYEEEE. CDR3: CASSLWGSLPEQYF. CDR3 DNA: TGTGCCAGCAGCTTGTGGGGCAGCCTTCCCGAGCAGTACTTC.

This clonotype was seen repeatedly, ten times or more. The V and J genes are TRBV2 and TRBJ2-5; 9 nucleotides agree with TRBD2. The germline CDR1 and CDR2 sequences are SNHLY and FYNNEI. The junction had 5 bases not matched to a gene; V was cut back by 4 bases and J by 2 bases. The CDR3 consists of 15 residues. The CDR3 spells CASSGAGGRQETQYF. In DNA, the CDR3 is TGTGCCAGCAGTGGAGCGGGAGGAAGACAAGAGACCCAGTACTTC.

This clonotype showed up many times. V and J are TRBV13 and TRBJ2-7; the D is unclear. V was pared by 2 bases and J by 1 base, with 3 bases between. The CDR3 is made up of 12 amino acids. The germline V gene has CDR1 PRHDT and CDR2 FYEKMQ (reference sequence). Here the CDR3 reads CASSLLSYEQYF. The DNA of the CDR3 is TGTGCCAGCAGCTTATTATCCTACGAGCAGTACTTC.

This clonotype was observed many times. The CDR3, as DNA: TGTGCCAGCAGCCACACTAGACGGGTCTCTGGAAACACCATATATTTT. Amino acid sequence: CASSHTRRVSGNTIYF. This chain joins TRBV11-2 and TRBJ1-3; D not certain. V lost 5 bases, J lost 0 bases, and 14 bases lay in between. This CDR3 spans 16 amino acids. Germline V lookup: CDR1 SGHAT, CDR2 FQNNGV. Together with reference TRBV11-2 and TRBJ1-3, the CDR3 gives the full variable domain: EAGVAQSPRYKIIEKRQSVAFWCNPISGHATLYWYQQILGQGPKLLIQFQNNGVVDDSQLPKDRFSAERLKGVDSTLKIQPAKLEDSAVYLCASSHTRRVSGNTIYFGEGSWLTVV.

This clonotype came up a few times. The chain links TRBV9 to TRBJ2-2; D not resolved. The CDR3 runs 13 residues. V dropped 3 bases and J dropped 6 bases, with 9 bases sitting between them. Germline V CDR1 and CDR2: SGDLS, YYNGEE. The CDR3 nucleotides are TGTGCCAGCAGCGGTCAGGAGTCCGGGGAGCTGTTTTTT. It is translated as CASSGQESGELFF.

In the case of this clonotype: A much bigger clone sits one base away, suggesting this may be a read error. The J gene is TRBJ2-7, the V gene TRBV7-2, with a weak D call TRBD2 (5 bases). Trimming pared 1 base from V and 0 bases from J, leaving 16 bases between. This CDR3 is 17 amino acids long. Germline V gene lookup returns CDR1 SGHTA and CDR2 FQGNSA. CDR3 residues: CASSLVSGSRSSYEQYF. Written as DNA, the CDR3 is TGTGCCAGCAGCTTAGTATCGGGATCCAGAAGCTCCTACGAGCAGTACTTC. Full variable domain (missing parts from reference TRBV7-2 and TRBJ2-7): GAGVSQSPSNKVTEKGKDVELRCDPISGHTALYWYRQSLGQGLEFLIYFQGNSAPDKSGLPSDRFSAERTGGSVSTLTIQRTQQEDSAVYLCASSLVSGSRSSYEQYFGPGTRLTVT.

Many counts were recorded for this clonotype. This chain joins TRBV3-1 and TRBJ2-3; the D gene could be TRBD1 or TRBD2 (5 bases each). V was shortened by 8 bases and J by 5 bases, with 20 bases between the two germline ends. CDR3 size: 15 residues. Germline V gives CDR1 LGHDT, CDR2 YNNKEL (reference sequence). CDR3 in DNA: TGTGCCAGCGGCACCGGGACCACTGCAGGAGATACGCAGTATTTT. This gives the protein CASGTGTTAGDTQYF.

This clonotype was recorded at least ten times. This chain joins TRBV27 and TRBJ2-1, with 7 bases aligning to TRBD2. Germline CDR1 reads MNHEY; CDR2 reads SMNVEV (reference sequence). With 1 base clipped from V and 5 bases from J, the junction kept 5 bases outside the gene matches. There are 15 residues in the CDR3. The CDR3 DNA reads TGTGCCAGCAGTTTATGGCGGGAGTCCCACAATGAGCAGTTCTTC. Translated, it gives CASSLWRESHNEQFF.

Many counts were recorded for this clonotype. The genes are TRBV5-4 and TRBJ1-1; possible D gene TRBD1, 6 bases. The CDR3 length is 14 residues. Germline CDR1 is SGHNT and CDR2 is YYREEE (reference sequence). Trimming cost V 4 bases and J 3 bases, with 13 bases left between them. In DNA form, the CDR3 reads TGTGCCAGCAGCAGAAGGGGGACGGACACTGAAGCTTTCTTT. Translated, it gives CASSRRGTDTEAFF.

The V call is TRBV19, the J call TRBJ1-1; maybe TRBD1 (6 bases). The germline V and J ends were trimmed by 5 bases and 4 bases, with 14 bases remaining between them. The CDR3 length is 14 residues. The germline V gene encodes CDR1 LNHDA and CDR2 SQIVND (reference sequence). The CDR3 is CASSLTLDSTEAFF. The CDR3 region has the DNA TGTGCCAGTAGTCTTACCCTGGACAGCACTGAAGCTTTCTTT.

This clonotype was seen many times. V gene TRBV7-8 combines with J gene TRBJ2-3; D is unresolved. The CDR3 is made up of 11 amino acids. Germline loops: CDR1 SGHVS, CDR2 FQNEAQ. V lost 1 base and J 5 bases, leaving 1 base between the germline ends. The CDR3 here is CASSLVDTQYF. In DNA form, the CDR3 reads TGTGCCAGCAGCTTAGTAGATACGCAGTATTTT.

This clonotype showed up many times. The chain recombines TRBV7-2 with TRBJ2-7; D uncertain. CDR1 SGHTA and CDR2 FQGNSA come from the germline V gene. Trimming stripped 3 bases from V and 4 bases from J, with 7 bases between. The CDR3 is made up of 12 amino acids. The CDR3 protein is CASSFPGYEQYF. The CDR3 coding sequence is TGTGCCAGCAGCTTCCCCGGGTACGAGCAGTACTTC.

In this sample, this clonotype turned up many times. The CDR3 DNA reads TGTGCCAGCAGTGAAGTGACTAGCGGGAGGCAGTTCTTC. Protein: CASSEVTSGRQFF. This rearrangement joins TRBV6-1 to TRBJ2-1; TRBD2 matches at 12 bases. V trimming: 1 base; J trimming: 12 bases; junction bases outside the gene matches: 1. CDR3 length equals 13 residues. Germline-derived CDR1 and CDR2 are MNHNS and SASEGT.

This clonotype was counted ten times or more. J is TRBJ1-1 and V is TRBV28; D remains ambiguous. The CDR3 is 14 residues long. V lost 3 bases to trimming and J lost 0 bases, with 8 bases between them. Germline V gene lookup returns CDR1 MDHEN and CDR2 SYDVKM. CDR3 protein: CASSFHTLNTEAFF. The CDR3 DNA is TGTGCCAGCAGTTTTCACACGCTGAACACTGAAGCTTTCTTT. Full variable domain (remainder filled in from reference TRBV28 and TRBJ1-1): DVKVTQSSRYLVKRTGEKVFLECVQDMDHENMFWYRQDPGLGLRLIYFSYDVKMKEKGDIPEGYSVSREKKERFSLILESASTNQTSMYLCASSFHTLNTEAFFGQGTRLTVV.

This clonotype appeared a few times. The chain employs TRBV9 and TRBJ2-5, with 7 bases fitting TRBD2. J was trimmed by 3 bases and V by 1 base; bases with no gene match: 6. Germline V gene sequence: CDR1 SGDLS, CDR2 YYNGEE. The CDR3 runs to 15 residues. The DNA of the CDR3 is TGTGCCAGCAGCGTAAAAAATGGGGGGGAAGAGACCCAGTACTTC. This translates into CASSVKNGGEETQYF.

This clonotype was counted at least ten times. At one of its ends the junction is not consistent with the germline gene, which may arise from a read error. V is TRBV11-3 and J is TRBJ2-7; perhaps TRBD1 as D (5 bases). This CDR3 has 13 residues. CDR1 is SGHNT and CDR2 is YENEEA in the germline V gene. This CDR3 reads CASSVDDSYEQYF. Written as DNA, the CDR3 is TGTGCCAGCAGCGTAGATGACAGCTACGAGCAGTACTTC.

Concerning this clonotype itself: This may arise from a read error, as a much more abundant clone is one base away. The CDR3 carries no conserved terminal phenylalanine or tryptophan, so it likely arises from a read error. The CDR3 sequence: CASSFSASTESIGELFL. The CDR3 region has the DNA TGTGCCAGCAGTTTTTCAGCTAGCACAGAGTCAATCGGGGAGCTGTTTCTT. V is TRBV6-9 and J is TRBJ2-2, with D perhaps TRBD2 (5 bases). CDR1 MNHGY and CDR2 SVAAGI come from the germline V gene. Between the trimmed V and J ends, which lost 4 bases and 7 bases, there was a span of 22 bases. The CDR3 runs 17 residues.